This T cell receptor beta chain appears in the sequencing data of a study of blood T cell repertoires in COVID-19. For the study at large: Acute and convalescent COVID-19 samples came from the United States, Italy and Spain.

One Seattle source followed patients from active infection through their disease course. Trimming left V 0 bases short and J 0 bases short, with 10 bases between. This CDR3 comprises 16 residues. Germline V gene data show CDR1 as SGHRS and CDR2 as YFSETQ. Clones were sequenced by immunoSEQ multiplex PCR, and TCRdb holds only the in-frame ones, with some missing. The sample shows 200,000 to 250,000 clones, roughly four fifths of them seen only once. The chain links TRBV5-1 to TRBJ1-3, with a possible D match to TRBD1 (5 bases). Source material: peripheral blood. The source of this sequence is an elderly woman with COVID-19, enrolled during active disease. CDR3 nucleotides: TGCGCCAGCAGCTTGGACAGGTCACTCTCTGGAAACACCATATATTTT. Protein: CASSLDRSLSGNTIYF.